The 3 T cell receptor beta chains below were found in one sample sequenced in a study of CD8 T cells in ankylosing spondylitis (dated by TCRdb to about 2017). The method behind the library was 5' RACE. TCRdb shows the sequencer as Illumina HiSeq 2500. Using fastp at Q25 and MiXCR, TCRdb reprocessed the public reads and kept productive beta chains. Rows matching on CDR3 protein sequence are summarized as one entry with the most common DNA and genes. The sample has about 120,000 distinct CDR3 sequences on record, roughly 15% of them singletons. The ten largest clonotypes hold about 3% of the sample. Sequenced: blood, either unsorted or a sorted T cell fraction (not recorded which). These receptor sequences come from a female donor with ankylosing spondylitis or in good health (not recorded which).

The sample holds a few counts of this clonotype. The chain joins TRBV5-6 to TRBJ2-1, with D unresolved. CDR3 length: 13 residues. Looked up from germline, CDR1 is SGHDT and CDR2 is YYEEEE. The V gene lost 2 bases and the J gene lost 5 bases, with 8 bases spanning the gap. The CDR3 protein is CASSFDVNNEQFF. The CDR3 DNA reads TGTGCCAGCAGCTTTGACGTAAACAATGAGCAGTTCTTC.

About this clonotype: This may be a read error: a much more frequent sequence differs by one nucleotide. The CDR3 region is CASSPDTTRVETFF. The CDR3 coding sequence is TGCGCCAGCAGCCCAGATACGACACGAGTTGAAACTTTCTTT. The chain recombines TRBV5-1 with TRBJ1-1, with D unresolved. The CDR3 length is 14 residues. Germline V gene sequence: CDR1 SGHRS, CDR2 YFSETQ.

V gene TRBV7-9 combines with J gene TRBJ2-3; D is possibly TRBD1 (5 bases). Trimming cost V 3 bases and J 3 bases, with 13 bases left between them. The germline gives CDR1 SEHNR, CDR2 FQNEAQ (reference sequence). The CDR3 is 15 amino acids. CDR3 sequence (DNA): TGTGCCAGCAGCTTTTTCGGACAACCAACAGATACGCAGTATTTT. This codes for CASSFFGQPTDTQYF.